This record looks at one TCR beta chain sequence and its context. Antigen specificity is unknown. There are 14 residues in the CDR3. CDR1 SGDLS and CDR2 YYNGEE come from the germline V gene. V was pared by 2 bases and J by 5 bases, with 5 bases of the junction left unmatched. This table comes from immunoSEQ multiplex PCR, and its TCRdb copy is limited to in-frame clones, with some not included. The sample carries around 100,000 clones, just over 90% recorded once. The data are from a study of graft-versus-host responses after intestinal transplantation. In the study overall: Multivisceral, liver-intestinal, or isolated intestinal transplants were received by the recipients. The recipients all started with anti-thymocyte globulin induction and then took tacrolimus and steroids for about 3 years. Overall study findings and caveats: In recipient marrow, GvH clones were found, and some appeared first in ileum or blood. Early post-transplant HvG declines showed an association with peak circulating GvH clone levels.

The sequence was collected from a human donor who was the organ donor for an intestinal transplant. The chain combines TRBV9 with TRBJ1-1; TRBD1 matches 8 bases. This sample comprised unstimulated CD4+ T cells sorted from spleen or lymph node cells, obtained before transplant. The CDR3 DNA reads TGTGCCAGCAGCGTCGTCACAGGGGGGACTGAAGCTTTCTTT. Its translation is CASSVVTGGTEAFF.